The clone carrying this T cell receptor (beta chain) was seen at least ten times. Orbital computed tomography, thyroid ultrasound, serum thyroxine and TRAb, and clinical symptoms together informed the diagnoses. V was clipped by 6 bases and J by 10 bases; unmatched bases: 5. Per the germline V gene, CDR1 is MNHNS and CDR2 is SASEGT. CDR3 length equals 14 residues. There were TCR beta CDR3 regions amplified from RNA transcripts. The study used the HTBI primer set for a first-round RT-PCR of the TCR CDR3. Each CDR3 protein is one row after TCRdb ran MiXCR on the multiplex PCR reads. The sample shows 350,000 to 450,000 distinct CDR3 sequences, more than 11% of them seen only once. The record originates from a study of T cells in Graves' hyperthyroidism and ophthalmopathy.

Sequencing was performed on blood. This sequence joins TRBV6-1 and TRBJ2-1; 14 bases are shared with TRBD2. The receptor comes from a woman aged 60-70 years with Graves' hyperthyroidism. The CDR3 DNA sequence: TGTGCCAGCAGACCGGGACTAGCGGGAGTCGAGCAGTTCTTC. It encodes CASRPGLAGVEQFF.